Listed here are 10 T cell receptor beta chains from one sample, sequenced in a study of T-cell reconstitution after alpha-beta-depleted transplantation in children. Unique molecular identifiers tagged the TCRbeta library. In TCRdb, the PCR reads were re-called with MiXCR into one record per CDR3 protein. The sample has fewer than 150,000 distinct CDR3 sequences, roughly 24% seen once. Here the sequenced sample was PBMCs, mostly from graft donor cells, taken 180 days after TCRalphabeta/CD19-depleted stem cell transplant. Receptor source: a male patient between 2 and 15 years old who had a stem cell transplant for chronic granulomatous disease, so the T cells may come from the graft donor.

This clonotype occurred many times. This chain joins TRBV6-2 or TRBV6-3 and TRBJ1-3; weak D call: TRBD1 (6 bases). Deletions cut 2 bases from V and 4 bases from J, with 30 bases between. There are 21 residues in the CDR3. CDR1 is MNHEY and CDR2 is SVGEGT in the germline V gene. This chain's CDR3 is CASSYLVTGLGGDALGNTIYF. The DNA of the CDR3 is TGTGCCAGCAGTTACCTCGTAACAGGGCTCGGCGGGGACGCCCTGGGAAACACCATATATTTT.

Written as DNA, the CDR3 is TGCAGTGCTAGATCTGCCAGCCGGTACATTCAGTACTTC. Its translation: CSARSASRYIQYF. The chain recombines TRBV20-1 with TRBJ2-4; D ambiguous. The CDR3 is made up of 13 amino acids. V lost 2 bases and J 8 bases, leaving 13 bases between the germline ends. The germline CDR1 and CDR2 sequences are DFQATT and SNEGSKA (reference sequence).

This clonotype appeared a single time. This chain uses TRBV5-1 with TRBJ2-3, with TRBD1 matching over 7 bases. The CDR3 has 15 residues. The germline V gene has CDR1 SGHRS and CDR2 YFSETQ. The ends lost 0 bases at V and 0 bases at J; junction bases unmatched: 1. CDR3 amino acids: CASSLEGASTDTQYF. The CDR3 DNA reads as TGCGCCAGCAGCTTGGAGGGGGCGAGCACAGATACGCAGTATTTT. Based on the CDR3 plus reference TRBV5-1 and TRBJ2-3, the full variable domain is KAGVTQTPRYLIKTRGQQVTLSCSPISGHRSVSWYQQTPGQGLQFLFEYFSETQRNKGNFPGRFSGRQFSNSRSEMNVSTLELGDSALYLCASSLEGASTDTQYFGPGTRLTVL.

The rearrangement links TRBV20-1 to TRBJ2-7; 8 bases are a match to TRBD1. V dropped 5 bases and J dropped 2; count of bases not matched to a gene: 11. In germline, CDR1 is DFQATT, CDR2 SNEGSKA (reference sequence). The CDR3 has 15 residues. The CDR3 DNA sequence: TGCAGTGCTCGTCATCCCGGGACAGGCACCTACGAGCAGTACTTC. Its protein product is CSARHPGTGTYEQYF.

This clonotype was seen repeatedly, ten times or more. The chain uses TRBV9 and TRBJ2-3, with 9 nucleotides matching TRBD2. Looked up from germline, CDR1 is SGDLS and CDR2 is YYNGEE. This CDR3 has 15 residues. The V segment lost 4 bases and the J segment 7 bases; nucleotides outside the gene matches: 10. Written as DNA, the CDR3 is TGTGCCAGCAGCCCCCCTAGCGGGATCATTCATACGCAGTATTTT. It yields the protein CASSPPSGIIHTQYF.

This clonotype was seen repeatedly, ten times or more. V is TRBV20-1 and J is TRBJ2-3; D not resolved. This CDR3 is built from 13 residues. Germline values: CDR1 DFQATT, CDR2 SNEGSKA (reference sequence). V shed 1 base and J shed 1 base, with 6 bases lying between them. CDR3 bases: TGCAGTGCTAGAGCTTGGGGCACAGATACGCAGTATTTT. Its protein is CSARAWGTDTQYF.

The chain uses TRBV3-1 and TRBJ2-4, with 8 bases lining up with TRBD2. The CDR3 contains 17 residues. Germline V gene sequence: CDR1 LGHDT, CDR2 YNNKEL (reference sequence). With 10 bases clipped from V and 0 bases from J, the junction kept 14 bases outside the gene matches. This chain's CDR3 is CATCQLSGTLAKNIQYF. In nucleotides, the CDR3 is TGTGCCACCTGCCAACTTAGCGGGACTCTAGCCAAAAACATTCAGTACTTC.

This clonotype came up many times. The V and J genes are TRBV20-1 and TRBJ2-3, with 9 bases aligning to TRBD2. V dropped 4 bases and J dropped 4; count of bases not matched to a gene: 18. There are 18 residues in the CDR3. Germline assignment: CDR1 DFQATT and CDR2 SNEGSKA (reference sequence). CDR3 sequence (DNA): TGCAGTGCTACCGGGGTAGCGGGGGAAGTGGTCAGCGCAGATACGCAGTATTTT. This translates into CSATGVAGEVVSADTQYF.

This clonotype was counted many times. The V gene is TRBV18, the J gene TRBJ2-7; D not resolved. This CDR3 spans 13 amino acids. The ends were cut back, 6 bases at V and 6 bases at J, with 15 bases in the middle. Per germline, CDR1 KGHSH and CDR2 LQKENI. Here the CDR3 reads CASSLLSAVEQYF. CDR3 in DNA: TGTGCCAGCTCCCTCCTCAGTGCTGTCGAGCAGTACTTC.

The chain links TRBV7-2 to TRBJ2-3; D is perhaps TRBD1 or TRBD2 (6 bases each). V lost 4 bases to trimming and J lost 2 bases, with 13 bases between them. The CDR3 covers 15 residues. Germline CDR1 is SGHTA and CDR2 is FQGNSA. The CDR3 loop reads CASSWRDKHTDTQYF. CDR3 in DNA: TGTGCCAGCAGCTGGCGGGACAAACACACAGATACGCAGTATTTT.